One sample yielded the 8 T cell receptor beta chains listed below, sequenced in a study of T-cell reconstitution after alpha-beta-depleted transplantation in children. It was with unique molecular identifiers that the TCRbeta library was prepared. TCRdb processed the PCR reads anew with MiXCR; each CDR3 protein has one entry. The sample contains hundreds of thousands of distinct CDR3 sequences, over 9.5% of which appear only once. The sequencing here drew on PBMCs, taken before TCRalphabeta/CD19-depleted stem cell transplant. The source of these receptors is a child aged 2 to 9 with inherited bone marrow failure, due to receive a stem cell transplant.

At least ten counts were recorded for this clonotype. This rearrangement joins TRBV7-2 to TRBJ2-4, with D uncertain. Trimming shortened V by 1 base and J by 6 bases, and 10 bases separated the two germline ends. The CDR3 consists of 14 residues. CDR1 SGHTA and CDR2 FQGNSA come from the germline V gene. CDR3 sequence reads: CASSLVGSANIQYF. As DNA, the CDR3 is TGTGCCAGCAGCTTAGTTGGATCCGCAAACATTCAGTACTTC.

There are many counts of this clonotype. The J gene is TRBJ2-7, the V gene TRBV3-1, with no clear D. In germline, CDR1 is LGHDT, CDR2 YNNKEL (reference sequence). The germline V and J ends were trimmed by 3 bases and 3 bases, with 15 bases remaining between them. The CDR3 consists of 15 residues. The CDR3 nucleotides are TGTGCCAGCAGCCAGGCTGGCTGGGGAATCTACGAGCAGTACTTC. Translating it yields CASSQAGWGIYEQYF.

This clonotype was counted a few times. The chain combines TRBV20-1 with TRBJ2-3; D is possibly TRBD2 (5 bases). The CDR3 has 14 amino acids. The germline CDR1 and CDR2 sequences are DFQATT and SNEGSKA (reference sequence). The ends were cut back, 5 bases at V and 4 bases at J, with 16 bases in the middle. The CDR3 is CSALHLLVADTQYF. For the CDR3, the DNA is TGCAGTGCTCTACACCTACTAGTAGCAGATACGCAGTATTTT.

The chain has TRBV27 and TRBJ2-7, with D uncertain. Trimming cost V 0 bases and J 2 bases, with 11 bases left between them. CDR1 is MNHEY, CDR2 SMNVEV, per germline (reference sequence). This CDR3 has 15 amino acids. The DNA of the CDR3 is TGTGCCAGCAGTTTATCTTTAGCACACGCCTACGAGCAGTACTTC. It yields the protein CASSLSLAHAYEQYF.

This clonotype was picked up many times. The J gene is TRBJ2-2, the V gene TRBV11-1; 9 positions match TRBD2. The germline V gene encodes CDR1 SGHAT and CDR2 FQDESV (reference sequence). CDR3 length: 19 amino acids. The V gene end was trimmed by 3 bases and the J gene end by 3 bases; junction bases not matched to a gene: 14. The CDR3 region is CASSFTRGGSGRYTGELFF. The DNA for the CDR3 is TGTGCCAGCAGCTTTACTCGTGGTGGTAGCGGGAGATACACCGGGGAGCTGTTTTTT.

This clonotype was seen ten or more times. This rearrangement joins TRBV6-1 to TRBJ1-2; TRBD1 matches at 7 bases. With 6 bases clipped from V and 3 bases from J, the junction kept 19 bases outside the gene matches. This CDR3 has 18 amino acids. Germline assignment: CDR1 MNHNS and CDR2 SASEGT. This chain's CDR3 is CASSPGYLGGIGDYGYTF. The CDR3 DNA reads as TGTGCCAGCAGCCCCGGTTATCTAGGGGGCATAGGGGACTATGGCTACACCTTC.

This clonotype has a count of ten or more. The J gene is TRBJ2-7, the V gene TRBV5-1, with D maybe TRBD2 (6 bases). CDR3 length: 17 amino acids. Trimming removed 4 bases from V and 3 bases from J, with 23 bases in between. Germline values: CDR1 SGHRS, CDR2 YFSETQ. The CDR3 DNA is TGCGCCAGCAGCCAACCTGGGAGGACACCCATCCGCTACGAGCAGTACTTC. It yields the protein CASSQPGRTPIRYEQYF.

A remark on this clonotype: A much larger clone differs by one base, so this may be a read error. The gene calls are TRBV29-1 and TRBJ2-5, with a weak D call TRBD2 (5 bases). Germline CDR1 SQVTM, CDR2 ANQGSEA. The CDR3 runs 13 residues. CDR3 in DNA: TGCAGCGTTTTATCGGGGAACCAAGAGCCCCAGTACTTC. As protein: CSVLSGNQEPQYF.